Reported below is one T cell receptor beta chain. The antigen it binds to is not known. No much larger clone exists at a distance of one base, and base qualities are not known. The CDR3 numbers 14 residues from cysteine through phenylalanine. CDR3 DNA only is kept here, 42 bases in frame from base 1. CDR1 and CDR2 are read off the germline V gene (reference sequence) as LNHDA and SQIVND. The junction shows trimming of 6 bases on V and 6 bases on J, and the gene matches do not reach 8 bases of it. These data belong to a study of immune reconstitution after stem cell transplant in scleroderma (dated by TCRdb to about 2017). The library was built by means of RT-PCR. Sequencing took place on an Illumina MiSeq. The raw public reads went through TCRdb reprocessing: fastp at Q25, MiXCR clone calling, in-frame beta chains kept. Entries that share a CDR3 protein sequence are merged under the most common genes and DNA. The sample table records approximately 2,100 distinct CDR3 sequences; approximately 9% of these occur just once. Around 25% of the sample rests with the top ten.

This receptor was obtained from a male donor with systemic sclerosis. The rearranged chain carries TRBV19 and TRBJ2-4, with 7 bases aligning to TRBD1. The specimen was taken before or after autologous hematopoietic stem cell transplantation (not recorded which). CDR3 protein: CASSLSRDRNIQYF. Here is the DNA: TGTGCCAGTAGCCTCAGCCGGGACAGAAACATTCAGTACTTC. The CDR3, completed at both ends by the reference TRBV19 and TRBJ2-4 genes, gives the full variable domain DGGITQSPKYLFRKEGQNVTLSCEQNLNHDAMYWYRQDPGQGLRLIYYSQIVNDFQKGDIAEGYSVSREKKESFPLTVTSAQKNPTAFYLCASSLSRDRNIQYFGAGTRLSVL.